The next 7 T cell receptor beta chains were all read from a single sample in a study of graft-versus-host responses after intestinal transplantation. Produced via immunoSEQ multiplex PCR; TCRdb's table is partial and in-frame only. The top ten hold less than 0.25% of the sample, which has 35,000 to 50,000 clones, about 96% seen once. Their target antigens are unknown. Sequencing used unstimulated CD8+ T cells sorted from spleen or lymph node cells, obtained before transplant. The receptors derive from a human donor who was the organ donor for an intestinal transplant.

The chain is built from TRBV19 and TRBJ1-2, with D perhaps TRBD1 (5 bases). This CDR3 has 14 residues. Deletions cut 8 bases from V and 4 bases from J, with 17 bases between. The germline gives CDR1 LNHDA, CDR2 SQIVND (reference sequence). DNA for the CDR3: TGTGCCAGTCATGAACTAGGGGCCCCCTATGGCTACACCTTC. Encoded protein: CASHELGAPYGYTF.

The count of this clone is one. The V gene is TRBV9, the J gene TRBJ2-1; D remains ambiguous. This CDR3 comprises 17 residues. The germline V gene encodes CDR1 SGDLS and CDR2 YYNGEE. Trimming pared 3 bases from V and 0 bases from J, leaving 16 bases between. The CDR3 reads CASSALQVPSSYNEQFF. CDR3 sequence (DNA): TGTGCCAGCAGCGCCCTCCAGGTGCCTAGCTCCTACAATGAGCAGTTCTTC.

The rearrangement links TRBV5-1 to TRBJ2-3, with D possibly TRBD1 on 5 matching bases. The CDR3 covers 14 residues. From germline, CDR1 is SGHRS and CDR2 YFSETQ. The germline V and J ends were trimmed by 1 base and 2 bases, with 8 bases remaining between them. The CDR3 protein is CASSLRQITDTQYF. In nucleotides, the CDR3 is TGCGCCAGCAGCTTGCGACAGATCACAGATACGCAGTATTTT. Using reference TRBV5-1 and TRBJ2-3 for the parts outside the CDR3, the full variable domain is KAGVTQTPRYLIKTRGQQVTLSCSPISGHRSVSWYQQTPGQGLQFLFEYFSETQRNKGNFPGRFSGRQFSNSRSEMNVSTLELGDSALYLCASSLRQITDTQYFGPGTRLTVL.

The chain links TRBV6-5 to TRBJ1-1, with no clear D. Germline CDR1 and CDR2: MNHEY and SVGAGI. The CDR3 covers 14 residues. V was shortened by 3 bases and J by 0 bases, with 8 bases between the two germline ends. CDR3 sequence (DNA): TGTGCCAGCAGTTATTACAGACTGAACACTGAAGCTTTCTTT. Its protein product is CASSYYRLNTEAFF.

This clone has a single count. This chain connects TRBV27 to TRBJ1-5; TRBD1 matches 7 bases. V dropped 4 bases and J dropped 5; count of bases not matched to a gene: 2. Germline V gene data show CDR1 as MNHEY and CDR2 as SMNVEV (reference sequence). The CDR3 spans 13 residues. The CDR3 DNA is TGTGCCAGCAGTTCGGGACAGTATCAGCCCCAGCATTTT. Its protein product is CASSSGQYQPQHF.

This chain joins TRBV7-6 and TRBJ2-1; a possible D gene is TRBD2 (6 bases). The CDR3 extends over 17 amino acids. Looked up from germline, CDR1 is SGHVS and CDR2 is FNYEAQ. The germline V and J ends were trimmed by 5 bases and 0 bases, with 17 bases remaining between them. As DNA, the CDR3 is TGTGCCAGCAGCCTCACGGGCGGGGAGAGCTCCTACAATGAGCAGTTCTTC. Translated: CASSLTGGESSYNEQFF.

The chain links TRBV29-1 to TRBJ2-5; TRBD2 matches 9 bases. CDR3 length: 16 amino acids. V was pared by 0 bases and J by 2 bases, with 7 bases of the junction left unmatched. Looked up from germline, CDR1 is SQVTM and CDR2 is ANQGSEA. CDR3 DNA: TGCAGCGTTGAAGAGCCTCTAGCGGGGCCTCAAGAGACCCAGTACTTC. It specifies CSVEEPLAGPQETQYF.